This T cell receptor (beta chain) appears in the sequencing data of a study of blood T cell repertoires in COVID-19. Study summary: The samples span acute and convalescent COVID-19 from the United States, Italy and Spain.

Per the study methods: Reference gene primer amplification in the assay estimated nucleated cell counts. Using immunoSEQ multiplex PCR, the repertoire was profiled, and TCRdb retains in-frame clones only, with some absent. The DNA was the basis for D and trimming; V, J and clone size are from that table. The data contain 65,000 to 70,000 clones, approximately 91% of them singletons. The receptor's source is a human donor with active COVID-19. The donor label of this sample is uncertain. What was sequenced was peripheral blood.

This chain's CDR3 is CASTIDGVETQYF. Here the CDR3 DNA reads TGCGCCAGCACCATTGACGGGGTAGAGACCCAGTACTTC. The chain carries TRBV23-1 and TRBJ2-5, with TRBD2 as a possible D gene (5 bases). TRBV23-1 is treated as an ORF (open reading frame) with a function not yet certain. This CDR3 comprises 13 residues. Trimming removed 7 bases from V and 4 bases from J, with 13 bases in between.